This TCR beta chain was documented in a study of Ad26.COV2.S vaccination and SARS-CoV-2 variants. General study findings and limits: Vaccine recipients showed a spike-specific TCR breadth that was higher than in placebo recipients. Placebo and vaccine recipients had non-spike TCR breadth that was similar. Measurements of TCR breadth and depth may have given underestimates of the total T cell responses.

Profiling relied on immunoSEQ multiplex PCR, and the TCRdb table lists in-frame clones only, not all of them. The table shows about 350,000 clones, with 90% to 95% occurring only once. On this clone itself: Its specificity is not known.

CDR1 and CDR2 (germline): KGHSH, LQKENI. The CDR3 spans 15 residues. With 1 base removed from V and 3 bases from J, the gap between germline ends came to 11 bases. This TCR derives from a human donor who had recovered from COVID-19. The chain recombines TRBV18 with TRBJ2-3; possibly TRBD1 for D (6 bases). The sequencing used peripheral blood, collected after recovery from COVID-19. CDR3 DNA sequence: TGTGCCAGCTCACCACTGGGGGCAACAACAGATACGCAGTATTTT. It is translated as CASSPLGATTDTQYF.